A single sample is the source of the 10 T cell receptor beta chains below, sequenced in a study of HIV-infected patients and healthy controls. Alpha and beta constant-region primers primed reverse transcription of about 500 ng RNA. Each of the alpha and beta chains got its own library through chain-specific third strand synthesis with indices. TCRdb independently ran MiXCR on the 5' RACE reads; one entry per CDR3 protein. Of nearly 7,500 distinct CDR3 sequences in the sample, 9.3% were seen once. All unsorted peripheral T cells were captured because whole blood was used without fractionation. Sequenced here: blood, sampled before antiretroviral therapy. These receptors were taken from an adult with HIV infection.

This clonotype came up many times. This chain connects TRBV5-1 to TRBJ1-1; 9 nucleotides align to TRBD1. The V segment lost 3 bases and the J segment 1 base; nucleotides outside the gene matches: 7. The CDR3 totals 16 residues. CDR1 and CDR2 (germline): SGHRS, YFSETQ. The CDR3 nucleotides read TGCGCCAGCAGCTCCGGGACAGGGATCCCGAACACTGAAGCTTTCTTT. This codes for CASSSGTGIPNTEAFF. Together with reference TRBV5-1 and TRBJ1-1, the CDR3 gives the full variable domain: KAGVTQTPRYLIKTRGQQVTLSCSPISGHRSVSWYQQTPGQGLQFLFEYFSETQRNKGNFPGRFSGRQFSNSRSEMNVSTLELGDSALYLCASSSGTGIPNTEAFFGQGTRLTVV.

By sample share, this clonotype is medium-sized (0.01 to 0.1%). The chain is built from TRBV6-5 and TRBJ1-1; 7 nucleotides agree with TRBD1. Germline V gene data show CDR1 as MNHEY and CDR2 as SVGAGI. The J segment lost 1 base and the V segment lost 6 bases, leaving 14 bases of the junction unmatched. The CDR3 is 17 residues long. The CDR3 nucleotides read TGTGCCAGCAGCCAACCCCCTGACAGGGTTTCGAACACTGAAGCTTTCTTT. Protein product: CASSQPPDRVSNTEAFF.

This clonotype has a count of ten or more. V is TRBV5-1 and J is TRBJ2-7; D possibly matches TRBD1 or TRBD2 (5 bases each). Trimming removed 2 bases from V and 4 bases from J, with 10 bases in between. The V gene's germline CDR1 is SGHRS and CDR2 YFSETQ. CDR3 length equals 13 residues. The CDR3 bases are TGCGCCAGCAGCTTCGGGGCCCTGTACGAGCAGTACTTC. Translation gives CASSFGALYEQYF.

By share, this clonotype counts as medium-sized. The chain joins TRBV10-3 to TRBJ2-5; tentative D call: TRBD2 (6 bases). Germline V lookup: CDR1 ENHRY, CDR2 SYGVKD. The CDR3 runs 12 residues. V was shortened by 8 bases and J by 2 bases, with 9 bases between the two germline ends. In nucleotides, the CDR3 is TGTGCCATCGGGGACTTACAAGAGACCCAGTACTTC. Translated, it gives CAIGDLQETQYF.

The sample holds many counts of this clonotype. V usage is TRBV30 and J usage is TRBJ2-7, with TRBD2 matching 7 bases. CDR1 and CDR2 (germline): GTSNPN, SVGIG (reference sequence). V trimming: 7 bases; J trimming: 0 bases; junction bases outside the gene matches: 6. The CDR3 spans 13 residues. CDR3 DNA sequence: TGTGCCTTACAGCGGGGCCGCTCCTACGAGCAGTACTTC. Its translation: CALQRGRSYEQYF.

This clonotype was detected ten times or more. This CDR3 is CASSSARGSPYEQYF. In DNA, the CDR3 is TGTGCCAGCAGCTCTGCCCGGGGATCCCCCTACGAGCAGTACTTC. V usage is TRBV12-3 or TRBV12-4 and J usage is TRBJ2-7; a weak D match, TRBD2 (5 bases). CDR3 length: 15 residues. Trimming removed 6 bases at V and 2 bases at J, with 17 bases between.

This clonotype was counted between two and nine times. The chain has TRBV19 and TRBJ1-4, with D perhaps TRBD1 (6 bases). CDR3 length: 15 residues. Germline V gene sequence: CDR1 LNHDA, CDR2 SQIVND (reference sequence). The ends were cut back, 7 bases at V and 8 bases at J, with 20 bases in the middle. CDR3 loop: CASNGGSLPGEKLFF. The CDR3 DNA reads TGTGCCAGTAATGGGGGCAGCCTGCCCGGGGAAAAACTGTTTTTT.

By frequency in the sample, this clonotype is medium-sized (0.01 to 0.1%). This chain uses TRBV12-3 or TRBV12-4 with TRBJ1-5, with D maybe TRBD1 (5 bases). The CDR3 length is 14 residues. V shed 4 bases and J shed 5 bases, with 12 bases lying between them. CDR3 region: CASSWWLGDQPQHF. As DNA, the CDR3 is TGTGCCAGCAGTTGGTGGCTGGGGGATCAGCCCCAGCATTTT.

The gene calls are TRBV10-3 and TRBJ2-1, with TRBD1 as a possible D gene (6 bases). The CDR3 has 22 residues. Germline V gives CDR1 ENHRY, CDR2 SYGVKD. Trimming removed 0 bases from V and 4 bases from J, with 31 bases in between. CDR3 region: CAISESPGHVSALSGWYNEQFF. The CDR3 coding sequence is TGTGCCATCAGTGAGTCTCCGGGACACGTCTCGGCCCTCTCTGGATGGTACAATGAGCAGTTCTTC.

This clonotype was seen ten or more times. The rearrangement uses TRBV12-5 and TRBJ2-2; D is unresolved. The ends were cut back, 2 bases at V and 8 bases at J, with 9 bases in the middle. Per germline, CDR1 LGHNT and CDR2 FRNRAP. This CDR3 comprises 13 residues. Written as DNA, the CDR3 is TGTGCTAGTGGTTTGACGGAACTGGGGGAGCTGTTTTTT. Its protein product is CASGLTELGELFF.